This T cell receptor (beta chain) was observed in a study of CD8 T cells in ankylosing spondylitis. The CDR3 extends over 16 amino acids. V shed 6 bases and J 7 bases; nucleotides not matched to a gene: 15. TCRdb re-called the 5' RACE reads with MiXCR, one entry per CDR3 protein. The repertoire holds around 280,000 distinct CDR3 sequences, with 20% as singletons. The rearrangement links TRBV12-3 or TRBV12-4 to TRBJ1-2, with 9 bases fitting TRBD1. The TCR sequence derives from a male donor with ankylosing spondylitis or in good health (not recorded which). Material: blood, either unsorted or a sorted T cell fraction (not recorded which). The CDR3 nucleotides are TGTGCCAGCAGCCACAGCAGGGACAGGGACGTAGGTGGCTACACCTTC. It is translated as CASSHSRDRDVGGYTF.